This entry describes one T cell receptor (beta chain). The data originate from a study of blood T cell repertoires in COVID-19. Study-wide background: The United States, Italy and Spain were the sources of the acute and convalescent COVID-19 samples. In each case, the material was cDNA or gDNA derived from T cells, B-cell-depleted T cells, or PBMCs.

As handled by the study authors: Amplification of reference gene primers provided the estimated nucleated cell counts. Here immunoSEQ multiplex PCR was the method, and the copy in TCRdb shows in-frame clones only, minus some. The V and J calls and clone size come from that table; D and trimming were worked out from the DNA. The top ten hold over 2.5% of the sample, which has fewer than 350,000 clones, 80% to 85% seen once. Looked up from germline, CDR1 is SGHVS and CDR2 is FQNEAQ. CDR3 size: 15 residues. Trimming removed 4 bases from V and 8 bases from J; junction bases left unmatched: 11. V usage is TRBV7-8 and J usage is TRBJ1-2, with TRBD1 identical over 9 bases. Sequencing used peripheral blood. This TCR was recovered from an older woman with active or convalescent COVID-19. CDR3 sequence: CASSSSQDRGGGYTF. The CDR3 nucleotides read TGTGCCAGCAGCTCATCCCAGGACAGGGGCGGGGGCTACACCTTC.